This is a list of T cell receptor beta chains from one sample in a study of T cells in Graves' hyperthyroidism and ophthalmopathy. TCRdb processed the multiplex PCR reads anew with MiXCR; each CDR3 protein has one entry. The sample lists about 400,000 distinct CDR3 sequences, roughly an eighth occurring once. Sequencing was performed on blood. The receptors here all came from a woman aged 18-29 years with Graves' hyperthyroidism. Both conserved end residues are part of each CDR3. D genes are given only for firm matches. Not all rows give a size; the values are once, few, many and, for expanded clones, a class.

v_gene: TRBV12-3/TRBV12-4; len: 13; j_gene: TRBJ1-1; abundance: many; d_gene: -; CDR3nt: TGTGCCAGCAGTTTGGGGGGGCTGGCTGAAGCTTTCTTT; CDR3aa: CASSLGGLAEAFF
v_gene: TRBV6-2/TRBV6-3; len: 14; j_gene: TRBJ2-2; abundance: many; d_gene: -; CDR3nt: TGTGCCACCCTCTCGGGGGGCGCGATCGGGGAGCTGTTTTTT; CDR3aa: CATLSGGAIGELFF
v_gene: TRBV20-1; len: 12; j_gene: TRBJ2-7; abundance: few; d_gene: -; CDR3nt: TGCAGTGCTAGGGACGGCAACTACGAGCAGTACTTC; CDR3aa: CSARDGNYEQYF
v_gene: TRBV3-1; len: 16; j_gene: TRBJ1-2; abundance: -; d_gene: -; CDR3nt: TGTGCCAGCAGCTCCCTTATGCCGGGGGTGGGGGCTGGCTACACCTTC; CDR3aa: CASSSLMPGVGAGYTF
v_gene: TRBV9; len: 13; j_gene: TRBJ2-3; abundance: many; d_gene: -; CDR3nt: TGTGCCAGCAGCGTAGCGGTCCGAGATGCGCAGTATTTT; CDR3aa: CASSVAVRDAQYF
v_gene: TRBV18; len: 14; j_gene: TRBJ2-7; abundance: many; d_gene: -; CDR3nt: TGTGCCAGCTCACCTTCTAGCGCGGGCTACGAGCAGTACTTC; CDR3aa: CASSPSSAGYEQYF
v_gene: TRBV30; len: 15; j_gene: TRBJ2-1; abundance: -; d_gene: TRBD1; CDR3nt: TGTGCCTGGAGTGTAGCAGTGGGACAGTACAATGAGCAGTTCTTC; CDR3aa: CAWSVAVGQYNEQFF
v_gene: TRBV9; len: 15; j_gene: TRBJ2-3; abundance: many; d_gene: TRBD1; CDR3nt: TGTGCCAGCAGCATAGCGGGACAGGGGTTGGATACGCAGTATTTT; CDR3aa: CASSIAGQGLDTQYF
v_gene: TRBV20-1; len: 11; j_gene: TRBJ1-1; abundance: many; d_gene: -; CDR3nt: TGCAGTGCTAGACAGGGCACTGAAGCTTTCTTT; CDR3aa: CSARQGTEAFF
v_gene: TRBV12-3/TRBV12-4; len: 13; j_gene: TRBJ1-5; abundance: many; d_gene: -; CDR3nt: TGTGCCAGCAGCTTGGGGCGCAATCAGCCCCAGCATTTT; CDR3aa: CASSLGRNQPQHF
v_gene: TRBV4-1; len: 15; j_gene: TRBJ2-3; abundance: few; d_gene: -; CDR3nt: TGCGCCAGCAGCCAAGACCAAAGATTCGGGGATACGCAGTATTTT; CDR3aa: CASSQDQRFGDTQYF
v_gene: TRBV6-2/TRBV6-3; len: 17; j_gene: TRBJ1-1; abundance: many; d_gene: TRBD1; CDR3nt: TGTGCCAGCACCATGACAGGGGCGCGAGCAGGGAACACTGAAGCTTTCTTT; CDR3aa: CASTMTGARAGNTEAFF
v_gene: TRBV5-8; len: 16; j_gene: TRBJ1-3; abundance: -; d_gene: -; CDR3nt: TGTGCCAGCAACCAACCCGCGAGAGGGCCTGGAAACACCATATATTTT; CDR3aa: CASNQPARGPGNTIYF
v_gene: TRBV4-1; len: 15; j_gene: TRBJ1-6; abundance: few; d_gene: -; CDR3nt: TGCGCCAGCAGCCAAGTTTCGTTCGCGGGTTCACCCCTCCACTTT; CDR3aa: CASSQVSFAGSPLHF
v_gene: TRBV6-1; len: 15; j_gene: TRBJ2-1; abundance: many; d_gene: -; CDR3nt: TGTGCCAGCCCAGCAAGCGGTAGCTCCTACAATGAGCAGTTCTTC; CDR3aa: CASPASGSSYNEQFF
v_gene: TRBV28; len: 17; j_gene: TRBJ2-1; abundance: -; d_gene: -; CDR3nt: TGTGCCAGCACCTTGATACGGGCAGGGTCAACATCCTACGAGCAGTTCTTC; CDR3aa: CASTLIRAGSTSYEQFF
v_gene: TRBV9; len: 15; j_gene: TRBJ2-7; abundance: -; d_gene: -; CDR3nt: TGTGCCAGCAGCGTAGGGGGGCAGGGGCTTGGCGAGCAGTACTTC; CDR3aa: CASSVGGQGLGEQYF
v_gene: TRBV30; len: 10; j_gene: TRBJ2-3; abundance: few; d_gene: -; CDR3nt: TGTGCCTGGGCCGGAGATACGCAGTATTTT; CDR3aa: CAWAGDTQYF
v_gene: TRBV19; len: 15; j_gene: TRBJ2-6; abundance: -; d_gene: -; CDR3nt: TGTGCCAGTAGTATACGACAGGCTGGGGCCAACGTCCTGACTTTC; CDR3aa: CASSIRQAGANVLTF
v_gene: TRBV18; len: 14; j_gene: TRBJ2-7; abundance: many; d_gene: -; CDR3nt: TGTGCCAGCTCAACCCCGGGACGGTCGCCGGAGCAGTACTTC; CDR3aa: CASSTPGRSPEQYF
v_gene: TRBV5-5; len: 14; j_gene: TRBJ2-7; abundance: few; d_gene: -; CDR3nt: TGTGCCAGCAGTCCCCTCGGGGGTTTCTACGAGCAGTACTTC; CDR3aa: CASSPLGGFYEQYF
v_gene: TRBV20-1; len: 13; j_gene: TRBJ1-6; abundance: many; d_gene: -; CDR3nt: TGCAGTGCAAACCGACAGGCTGGTTCACCCCTCCACTTT; CDR3aa: CSANRQAGSPLHF
v_gene: TRBV5-1; len: 18; j_gene: TRBJ1-6; abundance: many; d_gene: -; CDR3nt: TGCGCCAGCAGCAGAAACGACAGAACCTCAACCAATAATTCACCCCTCCACTTT; CDR3aa: CASSRNDRTSTNNSPLHF
v_gene: TRBV5-1; len: 15; j_gene: TRBJ1-1; abundance: -; d_gene: TRBD1; CDR3nt: TGCGCCAGCAGCTTGGGGGACAGGGATTTTTCTGAAGCTTTCTTT; CDR3aa: CASSLGDRDFSEAFF
v_gene: TRBV6-1; len: 14; j_gene: TRBJ2-1; abundance: -; d_gene: TRBD1; CDR3nt: TGTGCCAGCAGTGACGTCGACAGGGGGAATGAGCAGTTCTTC; CDR3aa: CASSDVDRGNEQFF
v_gene: TRBV20-1; len: 14; j_gene: TRBJ2-1; abundance: -; d_gene: TRBD2; CDR3nt: TGCAGTGCTTTTCTAGCGGTATCCTACGATGAGCAGTTCTTC; CDR3aa: CSAFLAVSYDEQFF